Following are 13 T cell receptor beta chains from one sample sequenced in a study of T cells expressing NK-cell markers. TCRdb re-analyzed the 5' RACE reads; it lists each CDR3 protein once, without DNA. Recorded for this sample: some 600,000 distinct CDR3 sequences. Sequencing was done on a sample of blood T cells: a sorted CD56 or NKG2C T cell subset, CD4+ or CD8+ T cells, or bulk PBMC T cells (not recorded which). Receptor source: a man aged 18 to 29 in good health.

Here the CDR3 reads CATAPEGMVTGELFF. The chain is built from TRBV10-3 and TRBJ2-2; TCRdb calls TRBD1, which cannot be checked without DNA. The CDR3 length is 15 residues. Looked up from germline, CDR1 is ENHRY and CDR2 is SYGVKD.

The V call is TRBV21-1, the J call TRBJ2-7; TCRdb lists TRBD1, though no DNA is available to test this call. TRBV21-1 is flagged as a pseudogene. The CDR3 spans 14 residues. CDR3 sequence reads: CASRVGGRAYEQYF.

The chain is built from TRBV7-2 and TRBJ2-7; TCRdb's D gene call, TRBD2, goes unchecked for lack of DNA. The CDR3 contains 16 residues. CDR1 is SGHTA, CDR2 FQGNSA, per germline. CDR3 amino acids: CASSLGVSGYAYEQYF.

The rearrangement links TRBV6-5 to TRBJ1-1; TCRdb names TRBD1, which stays unverified in the absence of DNA. Per the germline V gene, CDR1 is MNHEY and CDR2 is SVGAGI. The CDR3 is made up of 12 amino acids. The CDR3 spells CASSPPGGEAFF.

J is TRBJ2-3 and V is TRBV20-1; TCRdb returns TRBD2, unconfirmable since there is no DNA. CDR1 and CDR2 (germline): DFQATT, SNEGSKA (reference sequence). The CDR3 covers 17 residues. CDR3 loop: CSAKTSREGLITDTQYF.

Here the CDR3 reads CSVDRQGTDTQYF. The chain recombines TRBV29-1 with TRBJ2-3; there is no DNA to check the TCRdb D call of TRBD1. The CDR3 covers 13 residues. CDR1 is SQVTM, CDR2 ANQGSEA, per germline.

This CDR3 reads CASRTGTGGFYNEQFF. The rearrangement links TRBV12-3 or TRBV12-4 to TRBJ2-1; TCRdb's D call, TRBD1, is unchecked because there is no DNA. The CDR3 is made up of 16 amino acids.

This sequence joins TRBV5-1 and TRBJ2-2; the TCRdb D gene call, TRBD1, has no DNA to confirm it. The CDR3 totals 15 residues. Germline V gives CDR1 SGHRS, CDR2 YFSETQ. This CDR3 is CASSRQGAVSGELFF.

The chain is built from TRBV10-3 and TRBJ2-1; TCRdb calls TRBD1, which cannot be checked without DNA. The germline V gene encodes CDR1 ENHRY and CDR2 SYGVKD. The CDR3 loop spans 14 amino acids. CDR3 in amino acids: CAIRPDGGWDEQFF.

The chain has TRBV12-3 or TRBV12-4 and TRBJ2-2. This CDR3 contains 15 residues. CDR3: CASNLGGDNTGELFF.

The chain combines TRBV23-1 with TRBJ2-5; the TCRdb call, TRBD2, lacks DNA for checking. TRBV23-1 is reported as an ORF; its role is uncertain. There are 18 residues in the CDR3. CDR3 amino acids: CASSQSVRREAEKETQYF.

The gene calls are TRBV5-1 and TRBJ2-1; the TCRdb D gene call, TRBD2, has no DNA to confirm it. The CDR3 loop spans 15 amino acids. CDR1 SGHRS and CDR2 YFSETQ come from the germline V gene. The chain's CDR3 is CASGPLSGLAGEQFF.

The rearrangement uses TRBV14 and TRBJ1-4; TCRdb outputs TRBD1, but without DNA this stays unchecked. Germline CDR1 and CDR2: SGHDN and FVKESK. This CDR3 has 15 amino acids. CDR3 loop: CASSQDLIPNEKLFF.